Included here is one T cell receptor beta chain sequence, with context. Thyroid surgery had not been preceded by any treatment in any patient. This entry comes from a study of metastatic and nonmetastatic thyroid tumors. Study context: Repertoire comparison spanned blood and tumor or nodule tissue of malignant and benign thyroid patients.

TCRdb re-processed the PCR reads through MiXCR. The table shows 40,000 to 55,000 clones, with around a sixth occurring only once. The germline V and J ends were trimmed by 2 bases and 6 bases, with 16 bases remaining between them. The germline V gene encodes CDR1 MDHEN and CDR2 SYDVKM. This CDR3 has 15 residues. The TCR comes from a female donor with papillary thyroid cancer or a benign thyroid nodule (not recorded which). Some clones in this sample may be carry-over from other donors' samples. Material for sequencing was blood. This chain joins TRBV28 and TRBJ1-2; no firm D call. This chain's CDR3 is CASSLGGSAPNGYTF. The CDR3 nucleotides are TGTGCCAGCAGTTTAGGAGGCAGTGCTCCAAATGGCTACACCTTC.